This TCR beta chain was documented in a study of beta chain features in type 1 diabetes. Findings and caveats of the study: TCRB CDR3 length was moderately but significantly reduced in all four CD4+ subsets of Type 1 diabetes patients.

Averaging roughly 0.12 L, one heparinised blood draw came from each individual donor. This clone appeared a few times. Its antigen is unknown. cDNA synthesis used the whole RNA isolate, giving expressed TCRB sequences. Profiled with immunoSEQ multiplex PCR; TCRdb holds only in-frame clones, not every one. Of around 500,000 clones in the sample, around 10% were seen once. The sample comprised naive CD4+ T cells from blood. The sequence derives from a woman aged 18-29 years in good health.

In DNA form, the CDR3 reads TGTGCCAGCAGTGAATCTTCGGGCTCTGGGGCCAACGTCCTGACTTTC. Its protein product is CASSESSGSGANVLTF. V is TRBV25-1 and J is TRBJ2-6; D is uncertain. This CDR3 comprises 16 residues. V gave up 1 base and J gave up 0 bases, with 7 bases separating them. Per germline, CDR1 MGHDK and CDR2 SYGVNS.